This record covers a single T cell receptor beta chain. Antigen: not known. Sequencing was performed with immunoSEQ multiplex PCR; in TCRdb, only in-frame clones are kept and a portion is missing. The sample includes 180,000 or so clones, 85% to 95% of them seen just once. This sample was included in a study of T cell responses to AZD1222 COVID-19 vaccine. Whole-study results and caveats: Spike-specific TCR breadth rose after two AZD1222 doses, and depth rose as well. Most donors were white British, females outnumbered males, and clonal diversity was possibly underestimated. At baseline, seropositivity was found in only a handful of AZD1222 recipients.

CDR1 and CDR2 from the germline V gene are GTSNPN and SVGIG (reference sequence). The CDR3 contains 12 residues. V lost 4 bases and J lost 5; bases outside the gene matches: 2. This receptor was identified in an adult who received the MenACWY meningococcal vaccine as a control. The specimen comprised peripheral blood, sampled 28 days after the second dose of the MenACWY control vaccine. This sequence joins TRBV30 and TRBJ1-2; 9 nucleotides match TRBD1. CDR3 amino acids: CAWTGQGYGYTF. DNA for the CDR3: TGTGCCTGGACCGGACAGGGGTATGGCTACACCTTC.